This paragraph reports one TCR beta chain. This CDR3 region has 12 residues. Germline V gives CDR1 WSHSY, CDR2 SAAADI. V was pared by 6 bases and J by 4 bases, with 2 bases of the junction left unmatched. This entry belongs to a study of blood T cell repertoires in COVID-19. Study details: Samples of COVID-19 (acute and convalescent) were obtained from the United States, Italy and Spain. Nucleic acid was either cDNA or gDNA, and it came from T cells, B-cell-depleted T cells, or PBMCs.

Per the study methods: Researchers report that nucleated cell counts were estimated from reference gene primer amplification. Using immunoSEQ multiplex PCR, the repertoire was profiled, and TCRdb retains in-frame clones only, with some absent. V, J and clone size were drawn from that table, and D and trimming were deduced from the DNA. The sample shows 250,000 to 300,000 clones, 80% to 90% of them seen only once. This TCR derives from a woman in her thirties or forties who had recovered from COVID-19. Sequencing input: peripheral blood. The chain is built from TRBV10-2 and TRBJ2-5, with TRBD1 identical over 7 bases. The CDR3 region is CASRGTAETQYF. CDR3 DNA sequence: TGCGCCAGCAGGGGGACAGCAGAGACCCAGTACTTC.